These 11 T cell receptor beta chains were all obtained from the same sample, sequenced in a study of response to subunit inactivated influenza vaccine (dated by TCRdb to between 2018 and 2020). Library preparation used RT-PCR. Sequencing relied on an Illumina HiSeq 2500. TCRdb ran its own pipeline on the public reads, namely fastp trimming at Q25 and MiXCR clone calling, and kept in-frame beta chains. Each entry merges the rows of one CDR3 protein and shows their most common DNA and genes. A total of about 540,000 distinct CDR3 sequences appear in this sample, under 30% of them only once. The ten largest clones capture approximately 3% of the sample. A further study also used this sample, focusing on T cells expressing NK-cell markers. The other study reports the following: 5'RACE template switching, by which a universal primer site and unique molecular identifiers were added, was used to make TCR beta cDNA libraries.

The sequencing used CD4+ T cells sorted from PBMCs, collected 11 to 12 days after vaccination. Receptors originate from a man in his forties or fifties who received an inactivated influenza vaccine. Donor details come from another sample of the same person, matched by shared clones.

The chain uses TRBV27 and TRBJ1-2; TRBD1 matches 9 bases. Germline assignment: CDR1 MNHEY and CDR2 SMNVEV (reference sequence). CDR3 length: 15 amino acids. V trimming: 7 bases; J trimming: 0 bases; junction bases outside the gene matches: 6. CDR3 bases: TGTGCCAGCAAGGACAGGGGCGGATCTAACTATGGCTACACCTTC. Protein: CASKDRGGSNYGYTF.

V usage is TRBV7-9 and J usage is TRBJ2-2; no definite D call. CDR1 SEHNR and CDR2 FQNEAQ come from the germline V gene (reference sequence). V was pared by 5 bases and J by 4 bases, with 8 bases between. This CDR3 spans 13 amino acids. The DNA for the CDR3 is TGTGCCAGCAGCCCAGACATCACCGGGGAGCTGTTTTTT. This translates into CASSPDITGELFF.

The CDR3 DNA reads TGTGCCAGCAGTTTAGGTCCCCTGGCCTACTTC. It encodes CASSLGPLAYF. This chain joins TRBV28 and TRBJ2-7; D is ambiguous. The CDR3 totals 11 residues. CDR1 is MDHEN, CDR2 SYDVKM, per germline. V dropped 2 bases and J dropped 13 bases, with 12 bases sitting between them.

This clonotype was found a few times. The chain couples TRBV12-3 or TRBV12-4 to TRBJ1-4; 8 bases fit TRBD1. The V segment lost 2 bases and the J segment 5 bases; nucleotides outside the gene matches: 4. This CDR3 is 15 amino acids long. Written as DNA, the CDR3 is TGTGCCAGCAGTTTAAGGACAGGGAAAAATGAAAAACTGTTTTTT. It yields the protein CASSLRTGKNEKLFF.

The chain employs TRBV6-2 or TRBV6-3 and TRBJ1-2, with D perhaps matching TRBD1 (6 bases). Germline V gene sequence: CDR1 MNHEY, CDR2 SVGEGT. The CDR3 spans 15 residues. V lost 6 bases, J lost 5 bases, and 19 bases lay in between. CDR3 region: CASRTGQGSTYGYTF. CDR3 DNA sequence: TGTGCCAGCAGAACGGGACAAGGTAGCACTTATGGCTACACCTTC.

This clonotype was found a few times. The V and J genes are TRBV20-1 and TRBJ1-2, with D perhaps TRBD1 (5 bases). CDR3 size: 12 residues. Germline-derived CDR1 and CDR2 are DFQATT and SNEGSKA (reference sequence). Trimming took 3 bases from V and 1 from J, leaving 6 bases between them. The CDR3 bases are TGCAGTGCTAGGGGGCTTAACTATGGCTACACCTTC. Protein product: CSARGLNYGYTF.

This clonotype has a count of ten or more. The genes are TRBV5-6 and TRBJ2-7; no reliable D call. V lost 4 bases, J lost 3 bases, and 5 bases lay in between. Looked up from germline, CDR1 is SGHDT and CDR2 is YYEEEE. The CDR3 is made up of 11 amino acids. CDR3 amino acids: CASSGHYEQYF. CDR3 coding DNA: TGTGCCAGCAGCGGCCACTACGAGCAGTACTTC.

The rearrangement joins TRBV29-1 to TRBJ1-1; D remains unclear. Germline-derived CDR1 and CDR2 are SQVTM and ANQGSEA. The CDR3 length is 13 residues. Trimming stripped 8 bases from V and 0 bases from J, with 13 bases between. CDR3 in amino acids: CSSSLNMNTEAFF. The CDR3, as DNA: TGCAGCTCTAGCCTAAATATGAACACTGAAGCTTTCTTT.

This rearrangement joins TRBV7-2 to TRBJ2-7, with D possibly matching TRBD2 (6 bases). CDR1 and CDR2 from the germline V gene are SGHTA and FQGNSA. Trimming took off 3 bases at V and 4 bases at J, with 13 bases between the two ends. This CDR3 contains 14 residues. The CDR3 bases are TGTGCCAGCAGCTTCGAGCGGGCCCGGTACGAGCAGTACTTC. Protein sequence: CASSFERARYEQYF.

The V gene is TRBV6-1, the J gene TRBJ2-1; TRBD2 matches at 7 bases. The junction had 4 bases not matched to a gene; V was cut back by 6 bases and J by 5 bases. This CDR3 is 13 amino acids long. Germline lookup yields CDR1 MNHNS and CDR2 SASEGT. The CDR3 nucleotides read TGTGCCAGCAGCCGGACTAGAAACAATGAGCAGTTCTTC. Translating it yields CASSRTRNNEQFF.

The chain uses TRBV30 and TRBJ1-1; no clear D. The V gene lost 2 bases and the J gene lost 7 bases, with 14 bases spanning the gap. This CDR3 comprises 13 residues. Germline CDR1 reads GTSNPN; CDR2 reads SVGIG (reference sequence). The CDR3 sequence is CAWSPPPEDEAFF. DNA of the CDR3: TGTGCCTGGAGTCCGCCCCCGGAGGATGAAGCTTTCTTT.